One sample yielded the 21 T cell receptor beta chains listed below, sequenced in a study of T cell responses to AZD1222 COVID-19 vaccine. Repertoires were generated with immunoSEQ multiplex PCR, while TCRdb's copy carries only in-frame clones and drops some. The data show around 100,000 clones, about 88% seen once. The sequencing here drew on peripheral blood, taken on day 0 of AZD1222 vaccination. These receptors were taken from an adult in good health.

The chain carries TRBV5-4 and TRBJ2-5; TRBD1 is a possible D gene (6 bases). This CDR3 has 14 residues. Trimming removed 1 base from V and 4 bases from J, with 11 bases in between. Germline CDR1 is SGHNT and CDR2 is YYREEE (reference sequence). Here the CDR3 DNA reads TGTGCCAGCAGCTTGTACAGGGCATTAGAGACCCAGTACTTC. Protein: CASSLYRALETQYF.

This clone was detected a few times. This chain joins TRBV29-1 and TRBJ1-5; D is perhaps TRBD1 (5 bases). V gave up 7 bases and J gave up 5 bases, with 12 bases separating them. Germline CDR1 SQVTM, CDR2 ANQGSEA. The CDR3 spans 12 residues. For the CDR3, the DNA is TGCAGCGCTGGGGCGAGGGATCAGCCCCAGCATTTT. Translating gives CSAGARDQPQHF. The full variable domain, in which reference TRBV29-1 and TRBJ1-5 provide the parts outside the CDR3, is SAVISQKPSRDICQRGTSLTIQCQVDSQVTMMFWYRQQPGQSLTLIATANQGSEATYESGFVIDKFPISRPNLTFSTLTVSNMSPEDSSIYLCSAGARDQPQHFGDGTRLSIL.

Remarks on this clone: This specimen includes other DNA sequences encoding the same CDR3. The chain has TRBV15 and TRBJ1-5; 10 nucleotides align to TRBD1. Germline CDR1 reads LNHNV; CDR2 reads YYDKDF (reference sequence). The CDR3 length is 15 residues. V lost 5 bases and J lost 1; bases outside the gene matches: 2. The CDR3 sequence: CATSRDRGSNQPQHF. CDR3 in DNA: TGTGCCACCAGCCGGGACAGGGGAAGCAATCAGCCCCAGCATTTT.

The chain is built from TRBV29-1 and TRBJ1-5; no firm D call. Germline V gives CDR1 SQVTM, CDR2 ANQGSEA. The length of the CDR3 is 12 residues. V was pared by 0 bases and J by 11 bases, with 11 bases between. The CDR3 DNA follows: TGCAGCGTTGAAGATTGGGCGGGGTCCCAGCATTTT. This gives the protein CSVEDWAGSQHF.

V is TRBV6-6 and J is TRBJ2-7; 8 nucleotides agree with TRBD2. The trim removed 4 bases at V and 2 bases at J, leaving 7 bases unmatched. The germline CDR1 and CDR2 sequences are MNHNY and SVGAGI (reference sequence). The CDR3 length is 15 residues. The CDR3 region has the DNA TGTGCCAGCAGTTCGGCCTCCGGGGGGGCCTACGAGCAGTACTTC. This encodes CASSSASGGAYEQYF.

V usage is TRBV27 and J usage is TRBJ1-6; D uncertain. The CDR3 is made up of 13 amino acids. Germline assignment: CDR1 MNHEY and CDR2 SMNVEV (reference sequence). With 7 bases removed from V and 0 bases from J, the gap between germline ends came to 4 bases. The CDR3 protein is CASTGSYNSPLHF. The CDR3 DNA follows: TGTGCCAGCACGGGCTCCTATAATTCACCCCTCCACTTT.

This clone was found a few times. The V gene is TRBV2, the J gene TRBJ2-7, with TRBD1 identical over 9 bases. Germline V gives CDR1 SNHLY, CDR2 FYNNEI. This CDR3 contains 14 residues. The trim removed 9 bases at V and 1 base at J, leaving 7 bases unmatched. The CDR3 region has the DNA TGTGCCAGTATTCGAGGACAGGGGTCCTACGAGCAGTACTTC. Amino acids: CASIRGQGSYEQYF.

This chain uses TRBV19 with TRBJ2-7; unclear D gene. V was cut by 3 bases and J by 6 bases, with 12 bases left in between. The CDR3 consists of 13 residues. CDR1 is LNHDA, CDR2 SQIVND, per germline (reference sequence). Here the CDR3 DNA reads TGTGCCAGTAGTATCCTCCAGACGGGCGAGCAGTACTTC. As protein: CASSILQTGEQYF.

The CDR3, as DNA: TGCAGCGCACTAGCGGGCTCAGATACGCAGTATTTT. This gives the protein CSALAGSDTQYF. V and J are TRBV29-1 and TRBJ2-3; 9 nucleotides align to TRBD2. CDR3 length: 12 amino acids. The J segment lost 4 bases and the V segment lost 7 bases, leaving 3 bases of the junction unmatched. Germline V gene data show CDR1 as SQVTM and CDR2 as ANQGSEA.

The chain recombines TRBV3-1 (or the pseudogene TRBV3-2) with TRBJ1-2; D is uncertain. V was cut by 3 bases and J by 7 bases, with 15 bases left in between. The CDR3 covers 14 residues. Germline-derived CDR1 and CDR2 are LGHDT and YNNKEL (reference sequence). As DNA, the CDR3 is TGTGCCAGCAGCCACTCTCAGTCCCTAGGTGGCTACACCTTC. It translates to CASSHSQSLGGYTF.

The rearrangement links TRBV27 to TRBJ1-1; 7 positions agree with TRBD1. CDR1 is MNHEY and CDR2 is SMNVEV in the germline V gene (reference sequence). The CDR3 spans 14 residues. V was pared by 4 bases and J by 1 base, with 3 bases of the junction left unmatched. This CDR3 is CASSWDSRNTEAFF. The CDR3 nucleotides are TGTGCCAGCAGTTGGGACAGTCGGAACACTGAAGCTTTCTTT.

This chain uses TRBV30 with TRBJ2-7, with 9 bases aligning to TRBD1. There are 16 residues in the CDR3. Germline CDR1 reads GTSNPN; CDR2 reads SVGIG (reference sequence). V lost 3 bases and J lost 7; bases outside the gene matches: 16. The DNA of the CDR3 is TGTGCCTGGAGCCTACACCGCGGACAGGGGACGGAGGAGCAGTACTTC. Translating it yields CAWSLHRGQGTEEQYF. The full variable domain, with the rest looked up from reference TRBV30 and TRBJ2-7, is SQTIHQWPATLVQPVGSPLSLECTVEGTSNPNLYWYRQAAGRGLQLLFYSVGIGQISSEVPQNLSASRPQDRQFILSSKKLLLSDSGFYLCAWSLHRGQGTEEQYFGPGTRLTVT.

The genes are TRBV6-5 and TRBJ1-1; D possibly corresponds to TRBD1 (6 bases). Between the trimmed V and J ends, which lost 2 bases and 3 bases, there was a span of 7 bases. The V gene's germline CDR1 is MNHEY and CDR2 SVGAGI. This CDR3 is 13 amino acids long. For the CDR3, the DNA is TGTGCCAGCAGTTACGGACAGTACACTGAAGCTTTCTTT. It encodes CASSYGQYTEAFF.

The chain joins TRBV12-5 to TRBJ2-1; D call uncertain. This CDR3 comprises 15 residues. Germline V gene sequence: CDR1 LGHNT, CDR2 FRNRAP. V lost 0 bases, J lost 7 bases, and 13 bases lay in between. The CDR3 sequence: CASGLVVGSHNEQFF. DNA for the CDR3: TGTGCTAGTGGTTTGGTAGTGGGCAGCCATAATGAGCAGTTCTTC.

J is TRBJ2-2 and V is TRBV30, with 9 bases that match TRBD1. The CDR3 totals 14 residues. Germline V gene data show CDR1 as GTSNPN and CDR2 as SVGIG (reference sequence). V shed 2 bases and J 7 bases; nucleotides not matched to a gene: 5. In DNA, the CDR3 is TGTGCCTGGAGTTTCACAGGGGGCCACGGGGAGCTGTTTTTT. Translating it yields CAWSFTGGHGELFF.

The table lists this clone with a few counts. The chain links TRBV27 to TRBJ1-2; 9 nucleotides agree with TRBD1. Germline assignment: CDR1 MNHEY and CDR2 SMNVEV (reference sequence). V was clipped by 6 bases and J by 1 base; unmatched bases: 6. The CDR3 contains 15 residues. The CDR3 region is CASRKTGGNNYGYTF. The CDR3 nucleotides are TGTGCCAGCAGGAAGACAGGGGGAAATAACTATGGCTACACCTTC.

The J gene is TRBJ1-1, the V gene TRBV30; possible D gene TRBD1, 5 bases. This CDR3 has 14 residues. Trimming took off 4 bases at V and 4 bases at J, with 16 bases between the two ends. Per germline, CDR1 GTSNPN and CDR2 SVGIG (reference sequence). CDR3 DNA sequence: TGTGCCTGGACCCGGGACCCGCATGGCACTGAAGCTTTCTTT. It yields the protein CAWTRDPHGTEAFF.

The rearrangement joins TRBV9 to TRBJ1-4; 8 nucleotides agree with TRBD1. The ends lost 0 bases at V and 3 bases at J; junction bases unmatched: 4. CDR1 and CDR2 from the germline V gene are SGDLS and YYNGEE. This CDR3 has 16 residues. CDR3 DNA sequence: TGTGCCAGCAGCGTAGGCCGGGACAGGCCTAATGAAAAACTGTTTTTT. Its protein is CASSVGRDRPNEKLFF.

A few counts support this clone. The V gene is TRBV7-9, the J gene TRBJ2-5, with TRBD1 matching over 9 bases. The CDR3 sequence is 14 residues long. Germline V gene lookup returns CDR1 SEHNR and CDR2 FQNEAQ (reference sequence). V was clipped by 4 bases and J by 4 bases; unmatched bases: 4. CDR3 loop: CASSSSGQGETQYF. For the CDR3, the DNA is TGTGCCAGCAGCTCGTCGGGACAGGGAGAGACCCAGTACTTC.

This chain links TRBV7-3 with TRBJ2-1; the D is unclear. The CDR3 spans 15 residues. The V end was cut by 3 bases, the J end by 7 bases, with 16 bases between. Germline assignment: CDR1 SGHTA and CDR2 FQGTGA. The CDR3 coding sequence is TGTGCCAGCAGCTTTTCCCGCCGACCAGCTAATGAGCAGTTCTTC. Encoded protein: CASSFSRRPANEQFF.

The V call is TRBV6-4, the J call TRBJ1-5, with no clear D. V shed 4 bases and J shed 8 bases, with 12 bases lying between them. Per the germline V gene, CDR1 is MRHNA and CDR2 is SNTAGT. This CDR3 is 13 amino acids long. Written as DNA, the CDR3 is TGTGCCAGCAGTGCTACTCCCCTAGAGCCCCAGCATTTT. This sequence encodes CASSATPLEPQHF.